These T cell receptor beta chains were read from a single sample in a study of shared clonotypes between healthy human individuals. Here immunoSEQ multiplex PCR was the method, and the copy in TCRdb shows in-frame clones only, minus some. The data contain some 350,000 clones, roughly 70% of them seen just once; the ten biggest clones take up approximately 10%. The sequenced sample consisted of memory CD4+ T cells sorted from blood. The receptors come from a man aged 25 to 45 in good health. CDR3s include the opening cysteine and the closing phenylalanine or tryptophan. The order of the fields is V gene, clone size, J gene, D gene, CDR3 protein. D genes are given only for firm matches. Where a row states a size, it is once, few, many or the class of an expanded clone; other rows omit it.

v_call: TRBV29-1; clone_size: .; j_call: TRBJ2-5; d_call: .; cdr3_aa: CSEGYKSETQYF
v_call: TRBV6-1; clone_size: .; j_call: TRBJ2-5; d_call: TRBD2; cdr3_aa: CASSGRLAGEETQYF
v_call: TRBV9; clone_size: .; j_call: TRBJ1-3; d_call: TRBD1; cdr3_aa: CASSVTGQDGNTIYF
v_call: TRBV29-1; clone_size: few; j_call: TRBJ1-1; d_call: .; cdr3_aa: CSVVGVGGRLNTEAFF
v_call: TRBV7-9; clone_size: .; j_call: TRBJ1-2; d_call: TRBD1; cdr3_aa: CASSPSGDRGGKGYTF
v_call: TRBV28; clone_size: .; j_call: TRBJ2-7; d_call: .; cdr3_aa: CASSLRVRGYEQYF
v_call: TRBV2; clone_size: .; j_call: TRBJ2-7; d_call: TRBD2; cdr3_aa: CASSERQAGGGYEQYF
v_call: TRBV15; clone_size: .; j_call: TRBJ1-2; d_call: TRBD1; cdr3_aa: CATSIGDSSYGYTF
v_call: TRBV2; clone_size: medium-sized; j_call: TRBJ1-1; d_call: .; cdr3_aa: CASTAGSGTEAFF
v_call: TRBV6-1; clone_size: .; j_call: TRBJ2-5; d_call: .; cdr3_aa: CASSGQSQETQYF
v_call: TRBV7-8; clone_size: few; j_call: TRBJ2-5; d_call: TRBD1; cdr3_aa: CASSSNEGQNQETQYF
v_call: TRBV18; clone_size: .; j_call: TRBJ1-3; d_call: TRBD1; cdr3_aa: CASSTLRQGPGNTIYF
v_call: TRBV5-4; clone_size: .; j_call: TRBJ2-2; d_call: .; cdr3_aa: CASSRMHGTGELFF
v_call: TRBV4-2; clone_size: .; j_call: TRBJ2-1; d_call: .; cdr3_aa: CASSQRPYNEQFF
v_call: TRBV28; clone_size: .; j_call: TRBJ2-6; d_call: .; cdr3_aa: CASRLTGTSRGANVLTF
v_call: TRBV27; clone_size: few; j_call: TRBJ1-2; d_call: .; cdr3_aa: CASSLGGFPYGYTF
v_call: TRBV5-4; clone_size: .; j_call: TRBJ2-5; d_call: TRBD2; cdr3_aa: CASSDGFSAGQETQYF
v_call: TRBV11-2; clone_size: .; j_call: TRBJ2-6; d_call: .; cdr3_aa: CASSGGLSSGANVLTF
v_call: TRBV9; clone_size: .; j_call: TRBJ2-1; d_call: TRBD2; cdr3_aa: CASSAEHGKSGAFYNEQFF
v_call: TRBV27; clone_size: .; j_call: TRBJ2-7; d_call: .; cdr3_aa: CASSLSRSYEQYF
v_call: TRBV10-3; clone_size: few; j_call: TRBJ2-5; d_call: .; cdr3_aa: CAIQARQEQETQYF
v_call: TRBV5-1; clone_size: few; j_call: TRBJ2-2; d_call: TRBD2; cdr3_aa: CASSFVGRGSGSGTGELFF
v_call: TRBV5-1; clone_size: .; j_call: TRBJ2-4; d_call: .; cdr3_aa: CASSLADRLENIQYF
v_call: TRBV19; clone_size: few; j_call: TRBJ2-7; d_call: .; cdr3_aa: CASSTSPGLSYEQYF
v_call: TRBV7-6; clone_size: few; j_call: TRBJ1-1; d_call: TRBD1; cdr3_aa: CASSQGQGAEAFF
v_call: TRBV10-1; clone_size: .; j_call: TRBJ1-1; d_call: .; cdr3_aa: CASKAGAGTEAFF
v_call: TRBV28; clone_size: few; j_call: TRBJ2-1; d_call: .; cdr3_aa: CASSREINEQFF
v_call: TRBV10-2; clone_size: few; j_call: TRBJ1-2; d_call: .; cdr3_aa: CASGQNGYTF
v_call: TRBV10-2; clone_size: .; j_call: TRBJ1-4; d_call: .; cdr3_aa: CASRSPGRGGNEKLFF